Listed below are T cell receptor beta chains from one sample, sequenced in a study of shared clonotypes between healthy human individuals. Using immunoSEQ multiplex PCR, the repertoire was profiled, and TCRdb retains in-frame clones only, with some absent. The table records approximately 1.4 million clones, 95% to 99% of them present only once. The sequenced sample consisted of naive CD4+ T cells sorted from blood. Receptor source: a man aged 30 to 39 in good health. Both conserved end residues are trimmed from each CDR3. The order of the fields is V gene, J gene, CDR3 protein.

v_call: TRBV7-6; j_call: TRBJ2-5; cdr3_aa: ASSSGKGVSQETQY
v_call: TRBV19; j_call: TRBJ2-2; cdr3_aa: ASSVRDRVTGELF
v_call: TRBV7-9; j_call: TRBJ1-5; cdr3_aa: ASRATAGGRQH
v_call: TRBV5-1; j_call: TRBJ2-6; cdr3_aa: ASTPGTGSSGANVLT
v_call: TRBV7-2; j_call: TRBJ2-7; cdr3_aa: ASSVQSYEQY
v_call: TRBV5-1; j_call: TRBJ1-1; cdr3_aa: ASSFEGQRAEAF
v_call: TRBV7-2; j_call: TRBJ1-1; cdr3_aa: ASSLGRWGTEAF
v_call: TRBV9; j_call: TRBJ2-7; cdr3_aa: ASSLTGATFVEQY
v_call: TRBV5-4; j_call: TRBJ1-3; cdr3_aa: ASSLKARGDSGNTIY
v_call: TRBV5-1; j_call: TRBJ1-1; cdr3_aa: ASSSGLQGLTEAF